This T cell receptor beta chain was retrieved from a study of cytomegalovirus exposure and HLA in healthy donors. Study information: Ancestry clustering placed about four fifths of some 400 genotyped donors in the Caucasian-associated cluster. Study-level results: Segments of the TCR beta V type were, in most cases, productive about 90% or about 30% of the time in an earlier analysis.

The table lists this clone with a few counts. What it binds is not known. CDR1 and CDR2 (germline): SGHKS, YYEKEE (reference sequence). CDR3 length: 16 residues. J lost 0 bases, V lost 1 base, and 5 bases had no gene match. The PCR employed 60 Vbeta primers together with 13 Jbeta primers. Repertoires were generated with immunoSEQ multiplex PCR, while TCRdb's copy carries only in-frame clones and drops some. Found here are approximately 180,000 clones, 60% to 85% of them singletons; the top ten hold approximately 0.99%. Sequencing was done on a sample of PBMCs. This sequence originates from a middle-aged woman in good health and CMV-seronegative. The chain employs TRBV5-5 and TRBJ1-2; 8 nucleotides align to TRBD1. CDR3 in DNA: TGTGCCAGCAGCTTGCGGCACAGGGGGACTAACTATGGCTACACCTTC. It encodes CASSLRHRGTNYGYTF.